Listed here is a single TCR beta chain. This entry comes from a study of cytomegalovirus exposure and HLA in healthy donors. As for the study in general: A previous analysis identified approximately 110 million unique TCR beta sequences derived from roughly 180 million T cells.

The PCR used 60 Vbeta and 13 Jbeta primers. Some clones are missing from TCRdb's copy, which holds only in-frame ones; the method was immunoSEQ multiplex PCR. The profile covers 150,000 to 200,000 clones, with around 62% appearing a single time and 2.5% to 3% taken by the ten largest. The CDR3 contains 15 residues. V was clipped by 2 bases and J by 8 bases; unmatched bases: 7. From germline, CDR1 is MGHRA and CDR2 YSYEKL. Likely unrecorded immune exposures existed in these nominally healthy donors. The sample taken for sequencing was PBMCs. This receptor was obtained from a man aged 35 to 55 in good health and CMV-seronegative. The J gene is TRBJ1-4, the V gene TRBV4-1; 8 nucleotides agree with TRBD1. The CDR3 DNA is TGCGCCAGCAGCCAACCACAGGGGGATCGGGAAAAACTGTTTTTT. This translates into CASSQPQGDREKLFF.